The rows below give T cell receptor beta chains drawn from one sample of a study of T cell clonotyping in hematopoietic cell transplantation. Some clones are missing from TCRdb's copy, which holds only in-frame ones; the method was immunoSEQ multiplex PCR. This table has some 11,000 clones, about 89% appearing once. This sample comprised PBMCs, obtained 180 days after allogeneic stem cell transplant. The receptors originated from a male patient between 55 and 70 years old who had an allogeneic stem cell transplant from an unrelated donor, so the T cells may come from the graft donor. Some clones in this sample may be carry-over from other donors' samples. CDR3s leave out the opening cysteine and the closing phenylalanine or tryptophan.

V gene: TRBV21-1
J gene: TRBJ2-1
CDR3 protein: ASSKVEGGASRADNEQF

V gene: TRBV21-1
J gene: TRBJ1-6
CDR3 protein: ASSKGLYSPGDNSPLH

V gene: TRBV6-6
J gene: TRBJ2-7
CDR3 protein: ASSSVQGRDEQY

V gene: TRBV2
J gene: TRBJ1-2
CDR3 protein: ASSLWTGATYGYT

V gene: TRBV6-6
J gene: TRBJ1-1
CDR3 protein: ASTHRDLNTEAF

V gene: TRBV6-1
J gene: TRBJ1-1
CDR3 protein: ASSRELMNTEAF

V gene: TRBV5-4
J gene: TRBJ1-1
CDR3 protein: ASSKQGVDTEAF

V gene: TRBV10-3
J gene: TRBJ1-1
CDR3 protein: AISAGAAEAF

V gene: TRBV5-1
J gene: TRBJ1-2
CDR3 protein: ASSLHPGTVYGYT

V gene: TRBV27
J gene: TRBJ1-6
CDR3 protein: ASKGEWVSPLH

V gene: TRBV6-1
J gene: TRBJ2-7
CDR3 protein: ASSEAWRGQYEQY

V gene: TRBV11-2
J gene: TRBJ1-6
CDR3 protein: ASSLEAGTSPLH

V gene: TRBV6-6
J gene: TRBJ1-4
CDR3 protein: ASSYSVGLNEKLF

V gene: TRBV29-1
J gene: TRBJ2-3
CDR3 protein: SVSSGGLADTQY

V gene: TRBV4-2
J gene: TRBJ2-7
CDR3 protein: ASSQEAQGYSYEQY

V gene: TRBV7-2
J gene: TRBJ1-2
CDR3 protein: ASSLVSVNPQGGYT

V gene: TRBV5-1
J gene: TRBJ2-5
CDR3 protein: ASSLAGETQY